Here is one TCR beta chain with its context. V dropped 4 bases and J dropped 7; count of bases not matched to a gene: 5. This CDR3 comprises 15 residues. The germline gives CDR1 SGDLS, CDR2 YYNGEE. The sample comes from a study of T cell changes during pregnancy in multiple sclerosis. Generated by immunoSEQ multiplex PCR, the TCRdb table keeps only in-frame clones and is missing some. The data show tens of thousands of clones, around 92% seen once. This clonotype originated in a female donor with multiple sclerosis, enrolled in a pregnancy study. The chain has TRBV9 and TRBJ2-2, with 12 bases lining up with TRBD2. The material was peripheral blood, obtained before pregnancy. In nucleotides, the CDR3 is TGTGCCAGCAGCCCTCGACTAGCGGGAGACGGGGAGCTGTTTTTT. This translates into CASSPRLAGDGELFF. Supplemented by reference TRBV9 and TRBJ2-2, the full variable domain reads DSGVTQTPKHLITATGQRVTLRCSPRSGDLSVYWYQQSLDQGLQFLIQYYNGEERAKGNILERFSAQQFPDLHSELNLSSLELGDSALYFCASSPRLAGDGELFFGEGSRLTVL.